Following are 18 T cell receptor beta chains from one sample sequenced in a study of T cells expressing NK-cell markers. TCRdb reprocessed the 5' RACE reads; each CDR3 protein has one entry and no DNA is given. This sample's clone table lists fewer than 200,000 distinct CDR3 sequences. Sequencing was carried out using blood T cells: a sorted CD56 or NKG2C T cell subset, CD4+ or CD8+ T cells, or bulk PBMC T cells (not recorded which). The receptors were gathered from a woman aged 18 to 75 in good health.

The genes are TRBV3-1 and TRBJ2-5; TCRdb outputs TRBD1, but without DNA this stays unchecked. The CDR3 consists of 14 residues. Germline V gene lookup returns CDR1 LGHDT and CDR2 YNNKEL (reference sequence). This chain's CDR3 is CASSQGTGRETQYF.

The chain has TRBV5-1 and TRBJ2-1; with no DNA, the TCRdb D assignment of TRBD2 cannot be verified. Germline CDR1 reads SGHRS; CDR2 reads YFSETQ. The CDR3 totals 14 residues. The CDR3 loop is CASRGDRAGNEQFF.

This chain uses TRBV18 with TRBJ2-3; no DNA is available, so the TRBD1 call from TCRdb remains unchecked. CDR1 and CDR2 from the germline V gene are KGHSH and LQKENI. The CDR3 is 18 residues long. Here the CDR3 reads CASSPPTGTGASTDTQYF. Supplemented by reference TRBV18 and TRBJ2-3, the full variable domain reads NAGVMQNPRHLVRRRGQEARLRCSPMKGHSHVYWYRQLPEEGLKFMVYLQKENIIDESGMPKERFSAEFPKEGPSILRIQQVVRGDSAAYFCASSPPTGTGASTDTQYFGPGTRLTVL.

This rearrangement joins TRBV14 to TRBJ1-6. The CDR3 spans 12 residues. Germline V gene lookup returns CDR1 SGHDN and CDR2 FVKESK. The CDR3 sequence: CASTKANSPLHF.

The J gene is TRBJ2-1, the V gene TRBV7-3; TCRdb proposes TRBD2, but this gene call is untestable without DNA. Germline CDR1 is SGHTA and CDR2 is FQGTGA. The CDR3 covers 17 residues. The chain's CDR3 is CASTTTSGRAVGNEQFF.

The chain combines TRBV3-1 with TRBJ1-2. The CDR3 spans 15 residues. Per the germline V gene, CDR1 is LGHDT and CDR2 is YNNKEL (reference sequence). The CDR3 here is CASSQDLGNSPGYTF.

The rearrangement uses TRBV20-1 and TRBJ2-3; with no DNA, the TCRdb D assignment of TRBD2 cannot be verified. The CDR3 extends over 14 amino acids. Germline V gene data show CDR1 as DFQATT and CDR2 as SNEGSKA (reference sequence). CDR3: CSARPARGTDTQYF.

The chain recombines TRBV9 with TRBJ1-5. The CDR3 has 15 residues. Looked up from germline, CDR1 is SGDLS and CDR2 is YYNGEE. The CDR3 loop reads CASSPMDGYNQPQHF. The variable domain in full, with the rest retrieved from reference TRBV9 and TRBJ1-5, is DSGVTQTPKHLITATGQRVTLRCSPRSGDLSVYWYQQSLDQGLQFLIQYYNGEERAKGNILERFSAQQFPDLHSELNLSSLELGDSALYFCASSPMDGYNQPQHFGDGTRLSIL.

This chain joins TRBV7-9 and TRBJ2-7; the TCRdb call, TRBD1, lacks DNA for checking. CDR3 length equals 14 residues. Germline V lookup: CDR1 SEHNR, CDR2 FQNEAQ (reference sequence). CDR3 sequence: CASSPRQAAGEQYF.

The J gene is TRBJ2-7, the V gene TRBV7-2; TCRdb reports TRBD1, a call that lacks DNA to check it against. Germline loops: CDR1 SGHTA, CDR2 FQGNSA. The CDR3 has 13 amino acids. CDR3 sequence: CASSPREGDEQYF.

This chain's CDR3 is CASSTDRGHEQYF. The rearrangement uses TRBV4-2 and TRBJ2-7; TCRdb reports TRBD1, a call that lacks DNA to check it against. This CDR3 region has 13 residues. Looked up from germline, CDR1 is LGHNA and CDR2 is YNFKEQ.

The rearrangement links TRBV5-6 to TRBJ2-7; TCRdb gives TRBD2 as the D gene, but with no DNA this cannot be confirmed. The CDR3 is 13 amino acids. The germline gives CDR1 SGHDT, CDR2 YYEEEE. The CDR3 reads CASSGTRDYEQYF.

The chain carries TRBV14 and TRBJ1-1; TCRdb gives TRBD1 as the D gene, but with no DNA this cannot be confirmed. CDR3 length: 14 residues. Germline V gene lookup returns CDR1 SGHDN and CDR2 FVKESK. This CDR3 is CASSQVDRGRRAFF. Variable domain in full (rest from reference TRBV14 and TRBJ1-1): EAGVTQFPSHSVIEKGQTVTLRCDPISGHDNLYWYRRVMGKEIKFLLHFVKESKQDESGMPNNRFLAERTGGTYSTLKVQPAELEDSGVYFCASSQVDRGRRAFFGQGTRLTVV.

The CDR3 reads CASSLLGRLTEKLFF. V gene TRBV12-3 or TRBV12-4 combines with J gene TRBJ1-4. This CDR3 is 15 amino acids long.

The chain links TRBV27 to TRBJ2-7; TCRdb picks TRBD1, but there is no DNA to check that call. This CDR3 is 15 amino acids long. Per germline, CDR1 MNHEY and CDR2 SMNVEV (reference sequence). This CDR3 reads CASSPHRDRAWEQYF.

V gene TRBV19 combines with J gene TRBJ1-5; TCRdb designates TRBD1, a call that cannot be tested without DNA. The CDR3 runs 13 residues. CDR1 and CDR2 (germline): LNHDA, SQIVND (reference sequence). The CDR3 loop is CASSIGGGQPQHF. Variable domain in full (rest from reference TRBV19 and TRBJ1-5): DGGITQSPKYLFRKEGQNVTLSCEQNLNHDAMYWYRQDPGQGLRLIYYSQIVNDFQKGDIAEGYSVSREKKESFPLTVTSAQKNPTAFYLCASSIGGGQPQHFGDGTRLSIL.

CDR3 protein: CASSEALSATEAFF. The chain employs TRBV2 and TRBJ1-1. Per germline, CDR1 SNHLY and CDR2 FYNNEI. The CDR3 contains 14 residues.

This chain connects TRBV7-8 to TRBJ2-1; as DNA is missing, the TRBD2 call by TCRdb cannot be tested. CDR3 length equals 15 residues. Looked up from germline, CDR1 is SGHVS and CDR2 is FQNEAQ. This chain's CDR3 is CASSLTSRPYNEQFF.